This T cell receptor beta chain was sequenced during a study of blood T cell repertoires in COVID-19. V lost 2 bases and J 7 bases, leaving 18 bases between the germline ends. The CDR3 runs 15 residues. Germline loops: CDR1 SGHTA, CDR2 FQGNSA. Libraries were prepared by immunoSEQ multiplex PCR; TCRdb keeps only in-frame clonotypes and omits some of them. The sample shows about 340,000 clones, around nine tenths of them seen only once. This chain uses TRBV7-2 with TRBJ2-7; possible D gene TRBD2, 7 bases. This clonotype was sampled from a woman between 65 and 79 years old with COVID-19, enrolled during active disease. Sequencing was performed on peripheral blood. Here the CDR3 DNA reads TGTGCCAGCAGCTTACAGGGGAGGGGTTTGCAGGAGCAGTACTTC. As protein: CASSLQGRGLQEQYF. Supplemented by reference TRBV7-2 and TRBJ2-7, the full variable domain reads GAGVSQSPSNKVTEKGKDVELRCDPISGHTALYWYRQSLGQGLEFLIYFQGNSAPDKSGLPSDRFSAERTGGSVSTLTIQRTQQEDSAVYLCASSLQGRGLQEQYFGPGTRLTVT.